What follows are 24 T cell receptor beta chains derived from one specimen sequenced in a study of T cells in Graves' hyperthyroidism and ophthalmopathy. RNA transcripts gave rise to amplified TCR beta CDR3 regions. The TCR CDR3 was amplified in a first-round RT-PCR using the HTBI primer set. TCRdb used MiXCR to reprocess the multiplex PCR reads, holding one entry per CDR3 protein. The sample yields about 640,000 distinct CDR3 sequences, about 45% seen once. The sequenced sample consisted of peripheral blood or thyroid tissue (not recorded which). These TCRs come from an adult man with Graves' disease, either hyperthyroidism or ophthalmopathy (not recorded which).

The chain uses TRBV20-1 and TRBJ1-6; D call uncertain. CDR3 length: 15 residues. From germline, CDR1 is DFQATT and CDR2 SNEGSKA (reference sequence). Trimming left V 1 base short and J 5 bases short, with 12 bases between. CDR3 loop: CSARGLQRDNSPLHF. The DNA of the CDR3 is TGCAGTGCTAGAGGGCTGCAGAGGGATAATTCACCCCTCCACTTT.

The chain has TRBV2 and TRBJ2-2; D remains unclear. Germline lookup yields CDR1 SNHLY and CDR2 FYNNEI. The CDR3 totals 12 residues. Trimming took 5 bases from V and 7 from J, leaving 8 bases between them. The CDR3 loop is CASSYSVGELFF. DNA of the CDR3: TGTGCCAGCAGTTACTCCGTCGGGGAGCTGTTTTTT.

CDR3 in amino acids: CARSQGLNTEAFF. The CDR3 coding sequence is TGTGCTAGATCGCAGGGATTGAACACTGAAGCTTTCTTT. The chain employs TRBV6-1 and TRBJ1-1; tentatively, D is TRBD1 (5 bases). CDR1 is MNHNS and CDR2 is SASEGT in the germline V gene. CDR3 length equals 13 residues.

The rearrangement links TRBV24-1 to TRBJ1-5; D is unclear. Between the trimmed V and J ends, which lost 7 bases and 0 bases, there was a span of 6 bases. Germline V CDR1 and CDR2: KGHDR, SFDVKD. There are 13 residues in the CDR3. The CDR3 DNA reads TGTGCCACCAGCTACACTAGCAATCAGCCCCAGCATTTT. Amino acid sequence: CATSYTSNQPQHF.

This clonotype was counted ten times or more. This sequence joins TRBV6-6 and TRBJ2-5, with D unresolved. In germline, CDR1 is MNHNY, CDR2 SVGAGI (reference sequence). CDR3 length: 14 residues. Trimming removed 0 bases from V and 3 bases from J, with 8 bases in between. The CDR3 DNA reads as TGTGCCAGCAGTTACTCCAGTGAGGAAGAGACCCAGTACTTC. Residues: CASSYSSEEETQYF.

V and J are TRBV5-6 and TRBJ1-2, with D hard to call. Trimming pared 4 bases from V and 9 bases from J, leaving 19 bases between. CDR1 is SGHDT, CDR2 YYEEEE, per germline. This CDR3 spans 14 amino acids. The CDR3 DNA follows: TGTGCCAGCAGCCCCCTCGGGAGGGTCGATTGCTACACCTTC. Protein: CASSPLGRVDCYTF. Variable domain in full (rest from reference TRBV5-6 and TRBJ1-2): DAGVTQSPTHLIKTRGQQVTLRCSPKSGHDTVSWYQQALGQGPQFIFQYYEEEERQRGNFPDRFSGHQFPNYSSELNVNALLLGDSALYLCASSPLGRVDCYTFGSGTRLTVV.

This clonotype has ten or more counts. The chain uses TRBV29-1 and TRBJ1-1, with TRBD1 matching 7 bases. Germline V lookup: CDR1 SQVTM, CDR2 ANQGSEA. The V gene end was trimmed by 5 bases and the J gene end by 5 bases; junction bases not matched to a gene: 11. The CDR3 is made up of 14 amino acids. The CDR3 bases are TGCAGCGTTATACGGGACAGCATTCTAACTGAAGCTTTCTTT. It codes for CSVIRDSILTEAFF.

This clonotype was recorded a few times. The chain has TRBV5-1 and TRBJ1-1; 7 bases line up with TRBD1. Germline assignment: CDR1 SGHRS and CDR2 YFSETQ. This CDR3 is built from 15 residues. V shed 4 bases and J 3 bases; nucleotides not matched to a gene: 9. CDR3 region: CASSPLTGWDTEAFF. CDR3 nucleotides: TGCGCCAGCAGCCCACTGACAGGGTGGGACACTGAAGCTTTCTTT.

CDR3 residues: CASSLNRATEQYF. CDR3 in DNA: TGTGCCAGCAGTTTAAACAGGGCTACCGAGCAGTACTTC. V usage is TRBV6-4 and J usage is TRBJ2-7; D perhaps matches TRBD1 (6 bases). The CDR3 is 13 amino acids. CDR1 and CDR2 from the germline V gene are MRHNA and SNTAGT. Trimming stripped 5 bases from V and 6 bases from J, with 14 bases between.

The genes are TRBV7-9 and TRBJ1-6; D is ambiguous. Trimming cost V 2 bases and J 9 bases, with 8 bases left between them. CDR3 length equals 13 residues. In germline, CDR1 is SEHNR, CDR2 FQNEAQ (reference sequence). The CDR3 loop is CASSLQDFSPLHF. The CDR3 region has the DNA TGTGCCAGCAGCTTACAGGATTTTTCACCCCTCCACTTT.

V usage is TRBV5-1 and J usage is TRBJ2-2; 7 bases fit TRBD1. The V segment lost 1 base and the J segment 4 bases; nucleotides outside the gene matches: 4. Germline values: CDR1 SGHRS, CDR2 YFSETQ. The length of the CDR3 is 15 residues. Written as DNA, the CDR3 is TGCGCCAGCAGCTTGACACAGGGGACCACCGGGGAGCTGTTTTTT. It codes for CASSLTQGTTGELFF.

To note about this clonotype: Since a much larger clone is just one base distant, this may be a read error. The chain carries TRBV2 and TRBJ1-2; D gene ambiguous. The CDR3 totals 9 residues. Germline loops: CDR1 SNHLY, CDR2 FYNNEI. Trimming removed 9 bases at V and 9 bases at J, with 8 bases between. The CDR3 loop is CARSWSYTF. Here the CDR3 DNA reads TGTGCCAGAAGCTGGAGCTACACCTTC.

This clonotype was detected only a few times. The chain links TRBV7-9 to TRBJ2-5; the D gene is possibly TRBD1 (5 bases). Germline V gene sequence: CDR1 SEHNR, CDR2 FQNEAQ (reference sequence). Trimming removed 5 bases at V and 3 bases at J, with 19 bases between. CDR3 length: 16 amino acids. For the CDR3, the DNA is TGTGCCAGCAGCCCCTCGGGCGGAGAAGGGGAAGAGACCCAGTACTTC. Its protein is CASSPSGGEGEETQYF.

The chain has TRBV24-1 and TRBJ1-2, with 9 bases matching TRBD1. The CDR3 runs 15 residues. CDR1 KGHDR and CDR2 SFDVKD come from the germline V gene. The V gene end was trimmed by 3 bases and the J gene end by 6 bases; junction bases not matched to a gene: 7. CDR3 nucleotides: TGTGCCACCAGTGATGCCACCGGGACAGGGAATGGCTACACCTTC. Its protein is CATSDATGTGNGYTF.

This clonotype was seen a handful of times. The CDR3 is CASTWTGESSYEQYF. The CDR3 nucleotides are TGTGCCAGCACATGGACAGGGGAAAGTTCCTACGAGCAGTACTTC. The chain links TRBV6-5 to TRBJ2-7; TRBD1 aligns across 9 bases. CDR3 size: 15 residues. Germline trimming cut 7 bases from V and 1 base from J; bases unmatched to any gene: 8. The germline CDR1 and CDR2 sequences are MNHEY and SVGAGI.

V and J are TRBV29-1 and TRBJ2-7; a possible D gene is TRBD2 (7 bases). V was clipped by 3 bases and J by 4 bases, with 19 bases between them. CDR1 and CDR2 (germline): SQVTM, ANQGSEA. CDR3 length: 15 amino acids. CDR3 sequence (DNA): TGCAGCGTTGATCAAGGGGGAGGGGAGACTTACGAGCAGTACTTC. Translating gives CSVDQGGGETYEQYF.

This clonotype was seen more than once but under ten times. In DNA form, the CDR3 reads TGTGCCAGCAGCCGGTCGACAGGGAGGACTGAAGCTTTCTTT. It translates to CASSRSTGRTEAFF. V and J are TRBV16 and TRBJ1-1, with TRBD1 matching over 7 bases. The CDR3 contains 14 residues. CDR1 and CDR2 from the germline V gene are KGHSY and FQNENV. Trimming removed 4 bases from V and 5 bases from J; junction bases left unmatched: 7.

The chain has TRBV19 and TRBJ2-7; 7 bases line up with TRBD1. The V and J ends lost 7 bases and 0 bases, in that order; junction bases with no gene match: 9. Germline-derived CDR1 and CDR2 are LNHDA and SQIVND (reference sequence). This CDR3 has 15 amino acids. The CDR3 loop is CASTSSGTDSYEQYF. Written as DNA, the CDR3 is TGTGCCAGTACTTCCTCCGGGACAGACTCCTACGAGCAGTACTTC. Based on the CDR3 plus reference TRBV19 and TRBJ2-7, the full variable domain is DGGITQSPKYLFRKEGQNVTLSCEQNLNHDAMYWYRQDPGQGLRLIYYSQIVNDFQKGDIAEGYSVSREKKESFPLTVTSAQKNPTAFYLCASTSSGTDSYEQYFGPGTRLTVT.

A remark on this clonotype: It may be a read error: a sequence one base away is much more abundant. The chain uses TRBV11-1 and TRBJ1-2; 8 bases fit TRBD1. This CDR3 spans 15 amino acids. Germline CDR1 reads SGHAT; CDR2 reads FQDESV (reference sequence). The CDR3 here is CAGSLATGALGGYTF. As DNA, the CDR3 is TGTGCCGGCAGCTTAGCGACAGGGGCCCTGGGTGGCTACACCTTC.

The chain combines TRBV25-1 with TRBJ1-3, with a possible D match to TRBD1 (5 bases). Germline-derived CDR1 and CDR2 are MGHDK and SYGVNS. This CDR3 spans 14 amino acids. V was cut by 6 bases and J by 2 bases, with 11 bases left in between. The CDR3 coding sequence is TGTGCCAGCAGAGGAGGGGAGACTGGAAACACCATATATTTT. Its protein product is CASRGGETGNTIYF.

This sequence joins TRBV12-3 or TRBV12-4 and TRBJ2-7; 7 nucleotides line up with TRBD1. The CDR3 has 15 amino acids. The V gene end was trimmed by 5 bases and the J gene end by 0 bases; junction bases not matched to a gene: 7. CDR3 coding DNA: TGTGCCAGCAGTACCCACAGGGGTAGCTCCTACGAGCAGTACTTC. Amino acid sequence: CASSTHRGSSYEQYF.

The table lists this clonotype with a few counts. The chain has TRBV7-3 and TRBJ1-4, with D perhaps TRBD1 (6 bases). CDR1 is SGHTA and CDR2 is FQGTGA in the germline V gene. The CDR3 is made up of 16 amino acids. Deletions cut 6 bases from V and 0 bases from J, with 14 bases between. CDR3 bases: TGTGCCAGCAGTCGAGGACAGTCGGCAACTAATGAAAAACTGTTTTTT. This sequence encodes CASSRGQSATNEKLFF.

DNA of the CDR3: TGCGCCAGCAGCCAGGACGTGACTTTC. Translating gives CASSQDVTF. This sequence joins TRBV5-1 and TRBJ2-6; the D is unclear. Trimming cost V 4 bases and J 17 bases, with 7 bases left between them. From germline, CDR1 is SGHRS and CDR2 YFSETQ. This CDR3 spans 9 amino acids.

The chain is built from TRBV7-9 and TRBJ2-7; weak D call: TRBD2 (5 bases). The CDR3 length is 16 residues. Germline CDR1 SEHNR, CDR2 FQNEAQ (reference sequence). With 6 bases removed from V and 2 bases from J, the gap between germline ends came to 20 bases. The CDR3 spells CASSDPRVGKTYEQYF. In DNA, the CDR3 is TGTGCCAGCAGTGACCCGAGGGTCGGGAAGACCTACGAGCAGTACTTC.